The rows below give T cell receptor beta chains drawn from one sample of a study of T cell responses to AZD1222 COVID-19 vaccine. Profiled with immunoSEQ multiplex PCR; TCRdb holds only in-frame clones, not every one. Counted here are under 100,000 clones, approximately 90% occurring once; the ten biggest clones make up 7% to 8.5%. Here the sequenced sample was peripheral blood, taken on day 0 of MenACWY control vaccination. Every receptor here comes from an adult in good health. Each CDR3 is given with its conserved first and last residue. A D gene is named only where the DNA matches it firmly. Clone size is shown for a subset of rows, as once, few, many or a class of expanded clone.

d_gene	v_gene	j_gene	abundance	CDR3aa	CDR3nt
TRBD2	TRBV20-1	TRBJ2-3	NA	CSASVSGRDTQYF	TGCAGTGCTAGTGTTAGCGGGAGGGATACGCAGTATTTT
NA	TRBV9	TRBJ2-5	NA	CASSVGTDRQETQYF	TGTGCCAGCAGCGTAGGTACCGACAGGCAAGAGACCCAGTACTTC
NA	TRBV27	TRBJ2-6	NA	CASSFRGAGVTSGANVLTF	TGTGCCAGCAGTTTCCGGGGCGCAGGCGTCACCTCTGGGGCCAACGTCCTGACTTTC
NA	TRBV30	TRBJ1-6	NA	CAWSTDRANSPLHF	TGTGCCTGGAGCACGGACAGAGCCAATTCACCCCTCCACTTT
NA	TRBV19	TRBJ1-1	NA	CASSLVRNTEAFF	TGTGCCAGTAGTCTCGTAAGGAACACTGAAGCTTTCTTT
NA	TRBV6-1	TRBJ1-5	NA	CASSEWGLNEHF	TGTGCCAGCAGTGAATGGGGCCTCAACGAGCATTTT
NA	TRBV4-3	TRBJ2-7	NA	CASSQDFVGTSSYEQYF	TGCGCCAGCAGCCAAGATTTTGTAGGGACAAGTTCCTACGAGCAGTACTTC
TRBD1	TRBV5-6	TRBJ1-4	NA	CASSPGQGSSFEKLFF	TGTGCCAGCAGCCCAGGACAGGGGAGTAGTTTTGAAAAACTGTTTTTT
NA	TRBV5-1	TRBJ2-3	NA	CASSGGSGTDTQYF	TGCGCCAGCAGCGGGGGGTCGGGCACAGATACGCAGTATTTT
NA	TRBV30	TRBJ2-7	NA	CAWSVSGADEQYF	TGTGCCTGGAGTGTATCCGGGGCGGACGAGCAGTACTTC
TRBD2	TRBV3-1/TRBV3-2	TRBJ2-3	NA	CASSQFVGLGTDTQYF	TGTGCCAGCAGCCAATTTGTGGGACTAGGCACAGATACGCAGTATTTT
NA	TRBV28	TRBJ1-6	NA	CASRTGLGRDSPLHF	TGTGCCAGCAGGACAGGTTTGGGGCGGGATTCACCCCTCCACTTT
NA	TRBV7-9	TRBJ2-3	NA	CASSLVRDQDTQYF	TGTGCCAGCAGCTTAGTTAGGGATCAAGATACGCAGTATTTT
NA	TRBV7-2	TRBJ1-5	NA	CASSQNNAPQHF	TGTGCCAGCAGCCAGAACAATGCGCCCCAGCATTTT
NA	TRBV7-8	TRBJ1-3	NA	CASSPDLTNTIYF	TGTGCCAGCAGCCCGGACCTCACCAACACCATATATTTT
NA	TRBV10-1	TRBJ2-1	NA	CASASGSYNEQFF	TGCGCCAGCGCCTCGGGGTCCTACAATGAGCAGTTCTTC
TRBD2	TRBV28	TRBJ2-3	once	CASNPYLAGVKDTQYF	TGTGCCAGCAACCCCTATCTGGCGGGAGTTAAAGATACGCAGTATTTT